The TCR beta chain described here comes from a study of blood T cell repertoires in COVID-19. Study details: Samples came from the United States, Italy and Spain, spanning acute and convalescent COVID-19. T cells, B-cell-depleted T cells, or PBMCs supplied cDNA or gDNA.

Original methodology: Estimation of nucleated cell counts was performed using reference gene primer amplification. The assay was immunoSEQ multiplex PCR, and TCRdb's table has in-frame clones only and misses some. That table is the source of V, J and clone size, and D and trimming were worked out from the DNA. The sample lists about 74,000 clones; 88% were seen once. The V end lost 0 bases, the J end lost 5 bases, and 11 bases lay between the germline ends. The CDR3 has 14 amino acids. Germline lookup yields CDR1 SGHRS and CDR2 YFSETQ. The sample taken for sequencing was peripheral blood. This rearrangement joins TRBV5-1 to TRBJ2-5; no clear D gene. This sequence was found in a woman of 80 years or more with active or convalescent COVID-19. CDR3 amino acids: CASSLGALRETQYF. The CDR3, as DNA: TGCGCCAGCAGCTTGGGGGCCTTGCGCGAGACCCAGTACTTC.